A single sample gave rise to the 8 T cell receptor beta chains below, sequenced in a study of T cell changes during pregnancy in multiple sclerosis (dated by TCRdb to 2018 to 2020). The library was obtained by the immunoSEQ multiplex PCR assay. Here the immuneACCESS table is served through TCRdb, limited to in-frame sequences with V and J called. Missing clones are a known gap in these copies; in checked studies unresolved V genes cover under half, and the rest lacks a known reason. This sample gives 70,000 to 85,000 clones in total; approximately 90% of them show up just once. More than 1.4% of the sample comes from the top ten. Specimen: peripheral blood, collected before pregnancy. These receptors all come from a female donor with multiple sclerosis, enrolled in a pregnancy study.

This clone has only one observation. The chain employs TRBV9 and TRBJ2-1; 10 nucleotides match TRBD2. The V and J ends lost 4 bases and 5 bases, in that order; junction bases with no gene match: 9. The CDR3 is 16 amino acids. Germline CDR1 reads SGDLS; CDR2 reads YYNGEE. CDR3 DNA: TGTGCCAGCAGCCATCCCGTCCTAGCGGGGGACAATGAGCAGTTCTTC. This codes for CASSHPVLAGDNEQFF.

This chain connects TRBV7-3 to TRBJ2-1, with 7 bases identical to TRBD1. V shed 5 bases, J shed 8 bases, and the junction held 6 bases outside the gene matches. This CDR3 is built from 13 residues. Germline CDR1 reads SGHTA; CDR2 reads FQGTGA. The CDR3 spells CASSNWGTDEQFF. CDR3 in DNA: TGTGCCAGCAGCAACTGGGGGACAGATGAGCAGTTCTTC.

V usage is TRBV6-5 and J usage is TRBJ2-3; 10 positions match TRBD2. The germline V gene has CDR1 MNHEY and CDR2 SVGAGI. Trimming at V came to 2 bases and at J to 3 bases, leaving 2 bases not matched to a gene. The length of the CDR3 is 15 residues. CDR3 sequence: CASSYEAGGTDTQYF. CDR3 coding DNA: TGTGCCAGCAGTTACGAAGCGGGGGGGACAGATACGCAGTATTTT.

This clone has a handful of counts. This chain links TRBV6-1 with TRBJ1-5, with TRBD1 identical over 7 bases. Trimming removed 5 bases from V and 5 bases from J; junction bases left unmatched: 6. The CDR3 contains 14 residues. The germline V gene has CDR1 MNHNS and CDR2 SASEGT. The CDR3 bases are TGTGCCAGCAGTCACCGGGACAGCGATCAGCCCCAGCATTTT. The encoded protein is CASSHRDSDQPQHF.

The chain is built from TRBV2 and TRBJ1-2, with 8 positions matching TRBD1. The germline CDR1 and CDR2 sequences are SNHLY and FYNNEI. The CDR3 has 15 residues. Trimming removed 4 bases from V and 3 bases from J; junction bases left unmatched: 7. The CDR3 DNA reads TGTGCCAGCAGTGGCGGGACAGGAGCGTACTATGGCTACACCTTC. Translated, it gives CASSGGTGAYYGYTF.

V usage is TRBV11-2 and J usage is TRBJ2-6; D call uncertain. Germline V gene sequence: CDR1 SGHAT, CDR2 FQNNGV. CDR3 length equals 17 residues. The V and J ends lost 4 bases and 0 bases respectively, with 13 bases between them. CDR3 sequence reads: CASSSRVLSSGANVLTF. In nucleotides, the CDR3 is TGTGCCAGCAGCTCACGAGTCCTCTCCTCTGGGGCCAACGTCCTGACTTTC.

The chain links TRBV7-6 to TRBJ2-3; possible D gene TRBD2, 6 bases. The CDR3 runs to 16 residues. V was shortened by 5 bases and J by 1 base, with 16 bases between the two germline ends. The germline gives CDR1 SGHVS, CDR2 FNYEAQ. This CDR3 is CASSPLLAPGTDTQYF. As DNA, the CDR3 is TGTGCCAGCAGCCCTCTTCTAGCGCCCGGCACAGATACGCAGTATTTT.

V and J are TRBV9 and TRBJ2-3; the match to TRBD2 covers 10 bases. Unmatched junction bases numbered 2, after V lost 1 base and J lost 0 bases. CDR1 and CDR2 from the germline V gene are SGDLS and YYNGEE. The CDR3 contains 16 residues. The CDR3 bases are TGTGCCAGCAGCGTACAGCGGGGGGGCAGCACAGATACGCAGTATTTT. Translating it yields CASSVQRGGSTDTQYF.